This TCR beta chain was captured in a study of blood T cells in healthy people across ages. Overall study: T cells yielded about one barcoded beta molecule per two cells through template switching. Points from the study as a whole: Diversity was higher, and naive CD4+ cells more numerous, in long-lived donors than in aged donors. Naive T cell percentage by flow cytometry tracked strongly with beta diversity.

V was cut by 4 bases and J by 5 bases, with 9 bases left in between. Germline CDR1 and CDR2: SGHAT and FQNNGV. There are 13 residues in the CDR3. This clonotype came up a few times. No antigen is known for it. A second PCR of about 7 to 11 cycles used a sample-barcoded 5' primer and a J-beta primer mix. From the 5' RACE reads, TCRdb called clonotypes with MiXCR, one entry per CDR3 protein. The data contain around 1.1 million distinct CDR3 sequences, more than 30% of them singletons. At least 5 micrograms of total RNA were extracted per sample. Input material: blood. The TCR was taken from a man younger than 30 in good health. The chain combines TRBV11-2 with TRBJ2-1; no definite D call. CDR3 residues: CASSSSRDNEQFF. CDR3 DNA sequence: TGTGCCAGCAGCTCGAGCCGCGACAATGAGCAGTTCTTC.